The 20 T cell receptor beta chains below were found in one sample sequenced in a study of blood T cell repertoires in COVID-19. This table comes from immunoSEQ multiplex PCR, and its TCRdb copy is limited to in-frame clones, with some not included. The table has approximately 170,000 clones, approximately 85% seen once. Sequencing was performed on peripheral blood. These receptors came from an older man with COVID-19, enrolled during active disease.

The V and J genes are TRBV12-3 or TRBV12-4 and TRBJ1-1; no firm D call. V lost 3 bases and J lost 1, with 3 bases in between. The CDR3 extends over 12 amino acids. DNA for the CDR3: TGTGCCAGCAGTTTGGCGAACACTGAAGCTTTCTTT. It specifies CASSLANTEAFF.

This clone was recorded only once. V gene TRBV29-1 combines with J gene TRBJ1-1; no reliable D call. CDR1 is SQVTM, CDR2 ANQGSEA, per germline. This CDR3 contains 12 residues. V dropped 4 bases and J dropped 0 bases, with 6 bases sitting between them. The CDR3 region is CSVAVLNTEAFF. CDR3 nucleotide sequence: TGCAGCGTTGCCGTCCTGAACACTGAAGCTTTCTTT.

The gene calls are TRBV7-9 and TRBJ2-2, with a tentative D call TRBD1 (5 bases). The CDR3 runs to 14 residues. The ends were cut back, 1 base at V and 9 bases at J, with 12 bases in the middle. Germline V gene lookup returns CDR1 SEHNR and CDR2 FQNEAQ (reference sequence). As DNA, the CDR3 is TGTGCCAGCAGCTTAGGGGCCAGGGCGAGGGAGCTGTTTTTT. Translating gives CASSLGARARELFF.

This clone was counted a single time. The V call is TRBV5-4, the J call TRBJ1-2, with TRBD1 matching over 9 bases. V dropped 0 bases and J dropped 6; count of bases not matched to a gene: 9. The germline CDR1 and CDR2 sequences are SGHNT and YYREEE (reference sequence). The CDR3 is 16 residues long. The CDR3 DNA reads as TGTGCCAGCAGCTTGGGGGGGACAGGGACGTATGATGGCTACACCTTC. Translation: CASSLGGTGTYDGYTF.

The V gene is TRBV24-1, the J gene TRBJ1-2; 12 positions match TRBD1. This CDR3 spans 15 amino acids. Germline trimming cut 3 bases from V and 7 bases from J; bases unmatched to any gene: 5. Per the germline V gene, CDR1 is KGHDR and CDR2 is SFDVKD. CDR3 sequence (DNA): TGTGCCACCAGTGATCCGGGACAGGGGGCATCTGGCTACACCTTC. It translates to CATSDPGQGASGYTF.

In its sample, this clone was seen once. V and J are TRBV7-9 and TRBJ1-4, with D possibly being TRBD1 (5 bases). This CDR3 is 16 amino acids long. Trimming took 6 bases from V and 0 from J, leaving 14 bases between them. The germline gives CDR1 SEHNR, CDR2 FQNEAQ (reference sequence). Written as DNA, the CDR3 is TGTGCCAGCAGGCCCAGGTCGGGGGCAACTAATGAAAAACTGTTTTTT. Translation: CASRPRSGATNEKLFF.

The chain recombines TRBV11-2 with TRBJ2-7; D gene unclear. The CDR3 is 12 residues long. Per germline, CDR1 SGHAT and CDR2 FQNNGV. V lost 1 base to trimming and J lost 6 bases, with 7 bases between them. CDR3 bases: TGTGCCAGCAGCTTAGTTCTCCTCGAGCAGTACTTC. This gives the protein CASSLVLLEQYF.

The chain links TRBV29-1 to TRBJ1-2; 9 bases are shared with TRBD1. CDR3 length: 13 residues. Germline V CDR1 and CDR2: SQVTM, ANQGSEA. The ends lost 7 bases at V and 6 bases at J; junction bases unmatched: 9. The DNA for the CDR3 is TGCAGCGGCCGGACAGGGGATGGGGATGGCTACACCTTC. Translated, it gives CSGRTGDGDGYTF.

CDR3 bases: TGTGCCAGCAGCCCAGACAGGGAAGGGCCCCAGCATTTT. This encodes CASSPDREGPQHF. The rearrangement joins TRBV7-9 to TRBJ1-5; TRBD1 agrees at 7 bases. J lost 9 bases, V lost 5 bases, and 7 bases had no gene match. Germline V lookup: CDR1 SEHNR, CDR2 FQNEAQ (reference sequence). This CDR3 has 13 residues.

V is TRBV6-1 and J is TRBJ1-2; tentatively, D is TRBD1 (6 bases). The CDR3 runs 17 residues. V shed 4 bases and J shed 2 bases, with 20 bases lying between them. Germline V gene lookup returns CDR1 MNHNS and CDR2 SASEGT. This CDR3 reads CASSGENRVRKNYGYTF. CDR3 sequence (DNA): TGTGCCAGCAGTGGAGAAAACAGGGTTCGGAAGAACTATGGCTACACCTTC.

This clone came up once. The V gene is TRBV4-2, the J gene TRBJ1-1; 8 bases line up with TRBD1. Germline V gene lookup returns CDR1 LGHNA and CDR2 YNFKEQ. The CDR3 runs to 15 residues. J gave up 10 bases and V 0 bases, and 10 bases lay outside the gene matches. In DNA, the CDR3 is TGTGCCAGCAGCCAAGATGTCCAGGGGGCTTTTGGAGCTTTCTTT. Its protein is CASSQDVQGAFGAFF.

The rearrangement uses TRBV5-4 and TRBJ1-3; 10 bases are a match to TRBD1. Germline CDR1 SGHNT, CDR2 YYREEE (reference sequence). The CDR3 extends over 16 amino acids. After removal of 4 bases from V and 2 bases from J, the junction contained 6 bases not matched to a gene. CDR3 nucleotides: TGTGCCAGCAGCCCGGACAGGGGGTTGGCTGGAAACACCATATATTTT. It is translated as CASSPDRGLAGNTIYF.

This clone has only one observation. The rearrangement joins TRBV5-1 to TRBJ1-1, with D tentatively TRBD1 (5 bases). This CDR3 region has 14 residues. The V gene lost 1 base and the J gene lost 1 base, with 8 bases spanning the gap. Germline assignment: CDR1 SGHRS and CDR2 YFSETQ. CDR3 DNA: TGCGCCAGCAGCTTGCAACAGGCGAACACTGAAGCTTTCTTT. Its protein is CASSLQQANTEAFF.

The chain couples TRBV11-3 to TRBJ2-1; 8 positions match TRBD1. The CDR3 is 17 residues long. The V gene's germline CDR1 is SGHNT and CDR2 YENEEA. V dropped 5 bases and J dropped 0; count of bases not matched to a gene: 9. The CDR3 sequence: CASSTPAGGNSYNEQFF. The CDR3 nucleotides are TGTGCCAGCAGCACCCCGGCAGGGGGCAACTCCTACAATGAGCAGTTCTTC.

CDR3 nucleotide sequence: TGTGCCAGCAGCCCGGGACTAGCGGGGGCCTACGAGCAGTACTTC. It encodes CASSPGLAGAYEQYF. The chain recombines TRBV3-1 (or the pseudogene TRBV3-2) with TRBJ2-7; 14 positions match TRBD2. The CDR3 sequence is 15 residues long. Germline V gene sequence: CDR1 LGHDT, CDR2 YNNKEL (reference sequence). Germline trimming cut 4 bases from V and 2 bases from J; bases unmatched to any gene: 1.

The chain employs TRBV5-5 and TRBJ2-5; unclear D gene. This CDR3 has 13 amino acids. Trimming shortened V by 1 base and J by 5 bases, and 9 bases separated the two germline ends. Germline V gives CDR1 SGHKS, CDR2 YYEKEE (reference sequence). Here the CDR3 DNA reads TGTGCCAGCAGCTTGATGGGCGCGGAGACCCAGTACTTC. The encoded protein is CASSLMGAETQYF.

The chain carries TRBV19 and TRBJ1-6, with 8 bases that match TRBD1. This CDR3 has 14 amino acids. Germline trimming cut 7 bases from V and 6 bases from J; bases unmatched to any gene: 5. Germline CDR1 and CDR2: LNHDA and SQIVND (reference sequence). The CDR3 bases are TGTGCCAGTATGTTTGGACAGGGTAATTCACCCCTCCACTTT. This gives the protein CASMFGQGNSPLHF.

The chain recombines TRBV18 with TRBJ1-3; D gene ambiguous. The CDR3 totals 12 residues. Germline values: CDR1 KGHSH, CDR2 LQKENI. Trimming took off 1 base at V and 7 bases at J, with 5 bases between the two ends. In nucleotides, the CDR3 is TGTGCCAGCTCACCACGAGGGAACACCATATATTTT. Protein product: CASSPRGNTIYF. The complete variable domain, with remaining parts taken from reference TRBV18 and TRBJ1-3, reads NAGVMQNPRHLVRRRGQEARLRCSPMKGHSHVYWYRQLPEEGLKFMVYLQKENIIDESGMPKERFSAEFPKEGPSILRIQQVVRGDSAAYFCASSPRGNTIYFGEGSWLTVV.

This clone was observed a handful of times. V and J are TRBV5-4 and TRBJ1-6; D not certain. Trimming removed 4 bases at V and 8 bases at J, with 16 bases between. This CDR3 contains 15 residues. Germline V gives CDR1 SGHNT, CDR2 YYREEE (reference sequence). The CDR3 DNA follows: TGTGCCAGCAGCAGAGGGTCATCGAGGGATTCACCCCTCCACTTT. It translates to CASSRGSSRDSPLHF.

This sequence joins TRBV2 and TRBJ2-4; D might be TRBD1 (5 bases). This CDR3 has 18 amino acids. Germline CDR1 reads SNHLY; CDR2 reads FYNNEI. Trimming stripped 0 bases from V and 1 base from J, with 16 bases between. The DNA for the CDR3 is TGTGCCAGCAGTGAAGCGCTTCTGGGGCTGGGGGCCAAAAACATTCAGTACTTC. It codes for CASSEALLGLGAKNIQYF.